This entry features one TCR beta chain sequence. The clone's antigen remains unknown. Base-call qualities are not available, and no considerably larger clone is one nucleotide away. The cohort comprised fewer than 700 healthy bone marrow donors. Cohort members were all nominally healthy when sampled, although unrecorded immune exposures were likely present. The donor tested CMV seronegative, placing the donor among the roughly 400 seronegative members of the cohort. Each donor provided a peripheral blood sample, and peripheral blood mononuclear cells were used for TCR beta sequencing. Genomic DNA was extracted from the blood cell samples with the Qiagen DNeasy Blood Extraction Kit. The sample belongs to a study of cytomegalovirus exposure and HLA in healthy donors (dated by TCRdb to about 2017). Background for the entire study: According to an earlier analysis of 550 to 750 of the donors, 150 million to 200 million T cells yielded 90 million to 130 million unique TCR beta sequences and approximately 280 Gb of sequence data. An early release that covered 640 HLA-typed donors contained approximately 290 gigabases of sequencing data and some 87 million unique TCR sequences. Of the approximately 400 genotyped donors, 65% to 90% were placed in the genetic ancestry cluster associated with self-reported Caucasian donors. The study aimed to test whether cataloging public T cell receptors could reveal signatures of past pathogen exposure. Using immunosequencing, the study profiled T cell repertoires from 666 subjects and related those repertoires to cytomegalovirus serostatus. A separate validation cohort of 100 to 150 different subjects was used in addition to the approximately 640-subject first cohort. To predict cytomegalovirus infection status, the study combined high-throughput TCR immunosequencing, statistical association of individual TCRs with disease status, and machine learning. A later analysis re-examined previously published TCR beta repertoires from 600 to 700 donors and added high-resolution HLA genotyping to investigate patterns of TCR occurrence. Rather than drawing on any new phenotypic data, the later analysis identified candidate immune exposures from TCR beta sequences and the way those sequences occurred across donors. An earlier analysis of approximately 640 of the donors applied high-throughput TCR beta sequencing to assess whether each TCR beta V gene segment acted as functional or pseudogenic. Donor age, sex, ethnicity and CMV serostatus were collected together with the repertoire data. A later genetic analysis used genome-wide SNP genotypes for about 60% of the 666 donors, treating that subset as a discovery cohort. All discovery cohort repertoires had been generated on a single sequencing platform. HLA typing included class I and class II loci at four-digit resolution. Typing coverage differed by locus: A, B, C, DRB1 and DQB1 were typed in roughly 629-640 donors, DQA1 in 522, DPA1 in approximately 610, and DPB1 in 400 to 490. Four or five DR-DQ haplotypes were handled as single units for association and clustering because linkage in the cohort was strong. Across some 400 genotyped donors of the cohort, an average of approximately 220,000 unique TCR beta nucleotide sequences per donor were sequenced, and about a sixth of those sequences were non-productive.

Overall study outcomes, separate from this receptor: Because the 87-base-pair reads could not distinguish some IMGT-functional V segments, including TRBV6-2 and TRBV6-3, those segments were excluded. A later analysis associated about 16,000 TCR beta sequences with specific HLA alleles at a false discovery rate of 0.05. This cohort had only TCR beta chains sequenced, and the lack of alpha or paired-chain data limited which features could be detected. A cluster of highly shared sequence variants was judged likely to be a technical artifact of the sequencing pipeline. Most TCR sequences were observed very rarely across donors, whereas some public TCRs were present in many individuals. Assigning TCR associations to individual alleles was difficult when HLA alleles, especially DR and DQ, strongly co-occurred. Sequencing depth was assumed to be roughly uniform across donors in the presence/absence analyses, though that assumption may not hold. A later genetic analysis associated a missense DCLRE1C variant with V-gene and J-gene trimming of TCR beta chains, and an independent cohort replicated the association. Several of the top co-occurrence clusters appeared to be linked to parvovirus B19, influenza, CMV and Epstein-Barr virus, according to a later analysis. Because counts were too low, 15 to 20 rarely observed V segments, including chromosome 9 orphons, were left out of the earlier analysis of about 620 of the donors. The classifier was reported to diagnose cytomegalovirus status with high specificity and sensitivity in both the original and validation cohorts. A further reported finding was that TCR beta sequences accurately predicted the HLA-A and HLA-B alleles for most subjects in the first cohort. In a later analysis, HLA-associated TCR beta chains showed more clonal expansion and lower generation probabilities than non-associated chains that were equally common. In an earlier analysis of 587 of the donors, most TCR beta V segments appeared in productive rearrangements about 87% or about 30% of the time, broadly matching IMGT annotations. Linkage disequilibrium might explain the correlated functional status among segregating V segments, but an unknown experimental factor could not be ruled out. Because HLA typing was missing for some donors at each locus, association tests included only the typed subset. It was suggested by the authors that the approach could potentially be generalized to other disease states and immunological phenotypes. For the cohort, immune exposure information was limited to CMV serostatus. A later genetic analysis reported fewer N-insertions in productive TCRs among donors in an Asian-associated ancestry cluster than the approximately 700-donor mean. Three of the identified cytomegalovirus-associated TCR beta chains were confirmed in vitro to be specific for cytomegalovirus antigens. Most CMV-associated TCR beta chains appeared to be HLA-restricted in a later analysis, and the HLA associations seemed to be driven largely by CMV exposure. According to a later analysis, TCR association rates differed among HLA loci, with DRB1 alleles showing the most associated TCRs and HLA-C alleles showing the fewest. A total of some 180 TCR beta chains were listed by the study as associated with cytomegalovirus.

Reading the germline V gene (reference sequence) gives CDR1 MNHEY and CDR2 SMNVEV. The CDR3 sequence holds 17 residues, the cysteine and phenylalanine included. The read is trimmed to its CDR3 DNA, 51 bases read in frame from base 1. The germline ends are 18 bases apart after V is trimmed by 4 bases and J by 3 bases. Libraries were constructed by the immunoSEQ multiplex PCR assay. The multiplex PCR relied on a mix of 60 forward primers for TCR Vbeta segments and 13 reverse primers for TCR Jbeta segments. A multiplex PCR assay on genomic DNA amplified the CDR3 region of rearranged TCR beta genes. On the Illumina HiSeq System, the amplified TCR beta libraries were sequenced as 87-base-pair reads. The published analysis was carried out like this. A later analysis tallied about 77 million unique TCR beta chains across the 700 or so repertoires, and about 10 million of those chains were shared by two or more donors. To remove PCR and sequencing errors, raw reads were error-corrected and collapsed into unique sequences using a nearest-neighbor algorithm that merged closely related sequences. V, D and J gene segments were assigned by aligning CDR3 sequences to IMGT reference sequences. For a sequence to be retained, at least a six-nucleotide match to both a V gene segment and a J gene segment was required. Rearrangements were called productive when the CDR3 lacked stop codons and stayed in frame with V and J; all others were non-productive. CDR3 was defined by IMGT convention, running from the second conserved V-encoded cysteine to the conserved J-encoded phenylalanine. Sequences without an unambiguous match to a single V gene segment were excluded from the earlier analysis of about 600 of the donors. In an earlier analysis of 587 of the donors, V segments were called functional above 56.7% productive rearrangements and were called segregating when the between-donor standard deviation exceeded 5%. A statistical classification framework was developed to diagnose cytomegalovirus status using the catalog of TCR beta chain sequences. In a later analysis, TCR nucleotide sequences were compared against IMGT/GENE-DB human TR gene sequences so that V and J genes could be assigned. The TCRdist pipeline was used in a later analysis to assign CDR3 sequences and most-parsimonious VDJ recombination scenarios. In a later analysis, each TCR beta chain was defined by its CDR3 amino acid sequence together with its V-gene family, and reads without a unique V-gene family were excluded. To address suspected cross-contamination and a sequencing artifact, a later analysis removed a few hundred highly shared, low-generation-probability nucleotide sequences. A later analysis calculated a clonal expansion index for each public chain from normalized within-repertoire ranks of inferred template counts. In a later analysis, generation probabilities were computed using a VDJ recombination model fitted to out-of-frame rearrangements, and the results were checked against IGoR. In a later analysis, TCR-TCR, TCR-HLA and TCR-CMV co-occurrence was scored with hypergeometric tests, and a repertoire-size bias correction was applied to TCR pairs. False discovery rates were estimated in a later analysis by permuting HLA or CMV assignments 20 times. In a later analysis, co-occurring TCRs were grouped using DBSCAN, with TCRdist sequence similarity added in when clustering inside HLA-allele-positive subsets. Repertoires with fewer than 30,000 or more than 120,000 public chains were left out of co-occurrence clustering, as were about five repertoires with anomalous nucleotide sharing. The table comes from immuneACCESS by way of TCRdb, which keeps in-frame sequences with V and J called. Part of the clones is missing from these tables; in studies checked, under half for an unresolved V gene and the rest for unknown reasons. V and J calls and clone size are given by that table; D and trimming were obtained from the DNA. The sample table contains 100,000 to 150,000 clones; only one count was recorded for around four fifths of them. The top ten clonotypes cover 1.5% of the sample.

This receptor was taken from a man between 35 and 55 years old in good health and CMV-seronegative. Sequenced input: PBMCs. This sequence uses TRBV27 and TRBJ2-2; the best D guess is TRBD2, with 5 bases matching. CDR3 sequence: CASSSTTTSSDTGELFF. The DNA is TGTGCCAGCAGTTCAACCACTACTAGTTCCGACACCGGGGAGCTGTTTTTT.